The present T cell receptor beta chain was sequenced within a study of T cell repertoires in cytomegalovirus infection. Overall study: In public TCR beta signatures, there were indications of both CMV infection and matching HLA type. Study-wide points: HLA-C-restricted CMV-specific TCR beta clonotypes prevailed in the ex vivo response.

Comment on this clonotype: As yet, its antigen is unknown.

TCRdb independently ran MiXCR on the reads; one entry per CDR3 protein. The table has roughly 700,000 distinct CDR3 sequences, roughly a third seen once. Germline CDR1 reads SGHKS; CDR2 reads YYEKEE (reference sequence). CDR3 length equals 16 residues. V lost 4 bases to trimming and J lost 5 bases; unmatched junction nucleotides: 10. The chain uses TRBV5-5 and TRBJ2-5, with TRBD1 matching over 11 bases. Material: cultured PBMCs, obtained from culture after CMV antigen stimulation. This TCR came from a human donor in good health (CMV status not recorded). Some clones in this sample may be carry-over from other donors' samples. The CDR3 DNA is TGTGCCAGCAGCCCCTTTCGGACAGGGGGCGGCGAGACCCAGTACTTC. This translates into CASSPFRTGGGETQYF.